The 17 T cell receptor beta chains given below trace back to one sample, sequenced in a study of untreated major depressive disorder. Study-wide results and caveats: Depressed patients' CD4+ T cells carried increased TRBV05-01 (Vbeta 5.1) usage versus control CD4+ T cells.

Their antigen targets remain unknown. Here immunoSEQ multiplex PCR was the method, and the copy in TCRdb shows in-frame clones only, minus some. Of some 27,000 clones in the sample, around 90% are singletons; the top ten hold around 0.7%. Sequences were obtained from CD4+ T cells from PBMCs. These receptor sequences come from a woman in her 30s with major depressive disorder.

The chain links TRBV5-6 to TRBJ1-1; maybe TRBD1 (5 bases). The germline CDR1 and CDR2 sequences are SGHDT and YYEEEE. This CDR3 has 15 amino acids. With 4 bases removed from V and 3 bases from J, the gap between germline ends came to 16 bases. CDR3 sequence reads: CASSPTGQIDTEAFF. CDR3 DNA: TGTGCCAGCAGCCCCACCGGACAAATTGACACTGAAGCTTTCTTT.

The rearrangement uses TRBV6-1 and TRBJ2-7; 8 bases fit TRBD1. V lost 6 bases and J lost 4; bases outside the gene matches: 11. This CDR3 contains 15 residues. Germline CDR1 reads MNHNS; CDR2 reads SASEGT. The CDR3 DNA follows: TGTGCCAGCAGGAGCTACCCGACAGGGGCGTACGAGCAGTACTTC. Its translation: CASRSYPTGAYEQYF.

The chain combines TRBV5-6 with TRBJ1-4; perhaps TRBD1 as D (5 bases). The CDR3 is made up of 16 amino acids. The V gene's germline CDR1 is SGHDT and CDR2 YYEEEE. V was shortened by 3 bases and J by 3 bases, with 15 bases between the two germline ends. The chain's CDR3 is CASSSIQGAANEKLFF. The DNA of the CDR3 is TGTGCCAGCAGCTCAATCCAGGGTGCGGCTAATGAAAAACTGTTTTTT.

This sequence joins TRBV6-1 and TRBJ1-5, with 7 nucleotides matching TRBD1. The CDR3 consists of 14 residues. Germline CDR1 and CDR2: MNHNS and SASEGT. V shed 7 bases and J 4 bases; nucleotides not matched to a gene: 7. CDR3 sequence: CASTVGQWNQPQHF. CDR3 in DNA: TGTGCCAGCACCGTGGGACAGTGGAATCAGCCCCAGCATTTT.

The V gene is TRBV5-1, the J gene TRBJ1-6, with a possible D match to TRBD1 (5 bases). CDR1 and CDR2 (germline): SGHRS, YFSETQ. The CDR3 totals 14 residues. The ends were cut back, 0 bases at V and 10 bases at J, with 11 bases in the middle. The CDR3, as DNA: TGCGCCAGCAGCTTGGAACCGGGGGACTCACCCCTCCACTTT. Translated, it gives CASSLEPGDSPLHF. Full variable domain (missing parts from reference TRBV5-1 and TRBJ1-6): KAGVTQTPRYLIKTRGQQVTLSCSPISGHRSVSWYQQTPGQGLQFLFEYFSETQRNKGNFPGRFSGRQFSNSRSEMNVSTLELGDSALYLCASSLEPGDSPLHFGNGTRLTVT.

The chain links TRBV12-5 to TRBJ2-2, with 9 positions matching TRBD1. The germline CDR1 and CDR2 sequences are LGHNT and FRNRAP. V lost 10 bases to trimming and J lost 2 bases; unmatched junction nucleotides: 5. CDR3 size: 14 residues. The CDR3, as DNA: TGTGCTACGTACAGGGGGCTTAACACCGGGGAGCTGTTTTTT. Protein sequence: CATYRGLNTGELFF.

This clone has a handful of counts. The chain carries TRBV5-1 and TRBJ2-5, with D tentatively TRBD2 (5 bases). This CDR3 is built from 14 residues. Trimming shortened V by 4 bases and J by 2 bases, and 12 bases separated the two germline ends. Per the germline V gene, CDR1 is SGHRS and CDR2 is YFSETQ. The CDR3 here is CASSPGNGQETQYF. The CDR3, as DNA: TGCGCCAGCAGCCCCGGGAATGGACAAGAGACCCAGTACTTC.

This chain uses TRBV5-1 with TRBJ2-5; D perhaps matches TRBD1 (6 bases). V was cut by 2 bases and J by 2 bases, with 10 bases left in between. CDR3 length: 14 amino acids. Germline assignment: CDR1 SGHRS and CDR2 YFSETQ. The CDR3 nucleotides are TGCGCCAGCAGCTTTATAGGACAGCAAGAGACCCAGTACTTC. Translation gives CASSFIGQQETQYF.

This clone was found once. One junction end does not reproduce the germline sequence, and a read error may be involved. The V gene is TRBV6-6, the J gene TRBJ2-2; 9 bases line up with TRBD2. The germline CDR1 and CDR2 sequences are MNHNY and SVGAGI (reference sequence). This CDR3 contains 11 residues. The CDR3 nucleotides read TGTGGCAGCGGGGGGACCGGGGAGCTGTTTTTT. Protein: CGSGGTGELFF.

This chain uses TRBV6-5 with TRBJ2-1; perhaps TRBD2 as D (6 bases). Trimming took 6 bases from V and 10 from J, leaving 19 bases between them. The germline gives CDR1 MNHEY, CDR2 SVGAGI. The CDR3 contains 14 residues. CDR3 sequence reads: CASRHRDWWREQFF. The CDR3 DNA sequence: TGTGCCAGCAGACACCGGGACTGGTGGAGGGAGCAGTTCTTC.

Here the CDR3 reads CASRGDGYGYTF. CDR3 nucleotide sequence: TGTGCCAGCAGGGGGGACGGGTATGGCTACACCTTC. The J gene is TRBJ1-2, the V gene TRBV5-4, with D maybe TRBD1 (5 bases). The ends were cut back, 5 bases at V and 5 bases at J, with 10 bases in the middle. This CDR3 contains 12 residues. Germline V gene data show CDR1 as SGHNT and CDR2 as YYREEE (reference sequence).

To note about this clone: The sample contains more than one DNA sequence encoding this CDR3. J is TRBJ2-4 and V is TRBV5-6; possible D gene TRBD1, 6 bases. Trimming took off 1 base at V and 2 bases at J, with 10 bases between the two ends. The CDR3 totals 15 residues. Germline V gives CDR1 SGHDT, CDR2 YYEEEE. CDR3 nucleotide sequence: TGTGCCAGCAGCTTGCACAGGGCCCCCAAAAACATTCAGTACTTC. Residues: CASSLHRAPKNIQYF.

V gene TRBV10-3 combines with J gene TRBJ2-7, with D hard to call. The length of the CDR3 is 13 residues. Trimming pared 6 bases from V and 2 bases from J, leaving 11 bases between. Germline CDR1 ENHRY, CDR2 SYGVKD. This CDR3 reads CAISDTGTYEQYF. The CDR3 DNA reads as TGTGCCATCAGCGACACTGGAACCTACGAGCAGTACTTC.

This chain uses TRBV19 with TRBJ2-3; D gene uncertain. The CDR3 has 16 residues. The germline V gene encodes CDR1 LNHDA and CDR2 SQIVND (reference sequence). V was cut by 3 bases and J by 2 bases, with 15 bases left in between. This CDR3 is CASSIGPEKFTDTQYF. As DNA, the CDR3 is TGTGCCAGTAGTATTGGGCCGGAGAAATTCACAGATACGCAGTATTTT.

V gene TRBV11-2 combines with J gene TRBJ2-5; TRBD1 matches 9 bases. The CDR3 extends over 16 amino acids. Germline V lookup: CDR1 SGHAT, CDR2 FQNNGV. J gave up 4 bases and V 4 bases, and 10 bases lay outside the gene matches. The CDR3, as DNA: TGTGCCAGCAGCTCGAACAGGGGGCGCCCCGGAGAGACCCAGTACTTC. Its translation: CASSSNRGRPGETQYF.

V gene TRBV15 combines with J gene TRBJ2-6, with D unclear. The CDR3 length is 16 residues. Germline assignment: CDR1 LNHNV and CDR2 YYDKDF (reference sequence). V was pared by 3 bases and J by 0 bases, with 9 bases between. The CDR3 DNA reads as TGTGCCACCAGCAGCTTCTTAGGCTCTGGGGCCAACGTCCTGACTTTC. This translates into CATSSFLGSGANVLTF.

The chain is built from TRBV5-5 and TRBJ2-1; no clear D gene. Germline-derived CDR1 and CDR2 are SGHKS and YYEKEE (reference sequence). V was trimmed by 2 bases and J by 7 bases, leaving 22 bases between them. This CDR3 is built from 17 residues. Here the CDR3 reads CASSFIQISSSTNEQFF. CDR3 sequence (DNA): TGTGCCAGCAGCTTTATCCAGATTTCCTCCTCCACTAATGAGCAGTTCTTC.